A selection of T cell receptor beta chains follows, all from one sample in a study of metastatic and nonmetastatic thyroid tumors. TCRdb ran MiXCR on the PCR reads. The top ten hold 39% of the sample, which has roughly 29,000 clones, 20% to 25% seen once. Sequencing input: blood. Receptor source: a female donor with papillary thyroid cancer or a benign thyroid nodule (not recorded which). Some clones in this sample may be carry-over from other donors' samples. CDR3s include the opening cysteine and the closing phenylalanine or tryptophan. The order of the fields is V gene, D gene, J gene, clone size, CDR3 DNA, CDR3 protein. The D gene is left open where the match is weak. The size field is filled for only some rows; it gives once, few, many or a size class.

>TRBV4-2|-|TRBJ2-5|many
TGTGCCAGCAGCCACGGCGGGGCGCGGGAAGAGACCCAGTACTTC
CASSHGGAREETQYF
>TRBV6-5|-|TRBJ1-5|few
TGTGCCAGCAGTTACTCAGGGGGGAGCAATCAGCCCCAGCATTTT
CASSYSGGSNQPQHF
>TRBV2|-|TRBJ2-3|few
TGTGCCAGCACGGGCACAGATACGCAGTATTTT
CASTGTDTQYF
>TRBV2|-|TRBJ1-6|many
TGTGCCAGCACCGAACGAATGGCTGCTCCCCTCCACTTT
CASTERMAAPLHF
>TRBV11-3|-|TRBJ2-3|-
TGTGCCAGCAGCCCCCTGGGTGGGGGCACAGATACGCAGTATTTT
CASSPLGGGTDTQYF
>TRBV5-5|-|TRBJ2-1|few
TGTGCCAGCAGCTATAGGGACTCGAGCTACAATGAGCAGTTCTTC
CASSYRDSSYNEQFF
>TRBV7-6|-|TRBJ2-3|-
TGTGCCAGCAGCTTAGGCCTCACAGATACGCAGTATTTT
CASSLGLTDTQYF
>TRBV2|-|TRBJ1-1|many
TGTGCCATTGAGGGGGCTGAAGCTTTCTTT
CAIEGAEAFF
>TRBV4-1|TRBD2|TRBJ2-5|once
TGCGCCAGCAGCCAAGATCGCGGGACTAGCGGGGGGTCCCAAGAGACCCAGTACTTC
CASSQDRGTSGGSQETQYF
>TRBV20-1|-|TRBJ1-6|few
TGCAGTGCTACCGACCATAATTCACCCCTCCACTTT
CSATDHNSPLHF
>TRBV4-3|-|TRBJ2-4|few
TGCGCCAGCAGCCACGATGGGGCGATACCGGGCCCCACAAACATTCAGTACTTC
CASSHDGAIPGPTNIQYF
>TRBV5-1|-|TRBJ1-6|-
TGCGCCAGCAGCGACTACCCGGAACCTTCACCCCTCCACTTT
CASSDYPEPSPLHF
>TRBV5-1|TRBD1|TRBJ1-2|-
TGCGCCAGCAGCTCGGGACAGGGGATATATGGCTACACCTTC
CASSSGQGIYGYTF
>TRBV6-5|-|TRBJ2-2|-
TGTGCCAGCAGTTACGGGCAGCGCACCGGGGAGCTGTTTTTT
CASSYGQRTGELFF
>TRBV20-1|-|TRBJ1-4|many
TGCAGTGTTCGGGGTCACGATGAAAAACTGTTTTTT
CSVRGHDEKLFF
>TRBV20-1|-|TRBJ2-1|many
TGCAGTGCTAGAGATCTCCTAGTTCGCAATGAGCAGTTCTTC
CSARDLLVRNEQFF
>TRBV7-9|TRBD1|TRBJ2-7|-
TGTGCCAGCATCAAAACAGGGGGCTACGAGCAGTACTTC
CASIKTGGYEQYF
>TRBV5-4|TRBD2|TRBJ2-3|many
TGTGCCAGCAGCTTCTCAAGCGGGAGTGCAGATACGCAGTATTTT
CASSFSSGSADTQYF
>TRBV27|-|TRBJ2-7|medium-sized
TGTGCCAGCAGTTTCAGTGCGGGTTCCTACGAGCAGTACTTC
CASSFSAGSYEQYF
>TRBV7-8|TRBD2|TRBJ2-1|-
TGTGCCAGCAGAAAGGGACTAGCGGGTAGGGATGAGCAGTTCTTC
CASRKGLAGRDEQFF
>TRBV10-2|-|TRBJ2-7|many
TGCGCCATCTCTAGCGCCGAAGCCTACGAGCAGTACTTC
CAISSAEAYEQYF
>TRBV25-1|-|TRBJ2-7|few
TGTGCCAGCCCTCCCGTCCTCCGCTACGAGCAGTACTTC
CASPPVLRYEQYF
>TRBV18|-|TRBJ2-7|many
TGTGCCAGCTCACCACCGGCAGGGGGGGACCCCTACGAGCAGTACTTC
CASSPPAGGDPYEQYF
>TRBV19|-|TRBJ1-1|many
TGTGCCAGTAGTATAGATCGGAGCGGGATGAACACTGAAGCTTTCTTT
CASSIDRSGMNTEAFF
>TRBV28|TRBD1|TRBJ2-6|few
TGTGCCAGCACCTACCACGGACAGGGAGTAGCGCGTGGGGCCAACGTCCTGACTTTC
CASTYHGQGVARGANVLTF
>TRBV20-1|TRBD2|TRBJ2-3|many
TGCAGCGGGACTAGCGGGGGAGATACGCAGTATTTT
CSGTSGGDTQYF
>TRBV5-4|-|TRBJ2-7|once
TGTGCCAGCAGCTTGGACGGGGTACCCATGAGGGAGCAGTACTTC
CASSLDGVPMREQYF
>TRBV6-1|TRBD1|TRBJ2-7|medium-sized
TGTGCCAGCAGCTGGGACAGTAACTACGAGCAGTACTTC
CASSWDSNYEQYF
>TRBV6-2/TRBV6-3|-|TRBJ2-7|few
TGTGCCAGCAGTTACTCTTACCAGCTTACCTACGAGCAGTACTTC
CASSYSYQLTYEQYF
>TRBV6-1|-|TRBJ2-2|medium-sized
TGTGCCAGCAGATCATGGGGGGGCGGGGACACCGGGGAGCTGTTTTTT
CASRSWGGGDTGELFF
>TRBV28|TRBD1|TRBJ1-5|-
TGTGCCAGCAGTTCGACAGGGGGCGCGGTTCAGCCCCAGCATTTT
CASSSTGGAVQPQHF
>TRBV6-1|-|TRBJ2-2|-
TGTGCCAGCAGGGCTGCTGGGCCGATAACCTGGGAGCTGTTTTTT
CASRAAGPITWELFF
>TRBV9|-|TRBJ2-1|large
TGTGCCAGCAGCGTAGATTACGGGGGAGGCTCGAATGAGCAGTTCTTC
CASSVDYGGGSNEQFF
>TRBV7-9|TRBD2|TRBJ2-5|many
TGTGCAGCGGGACTAGGCTCAGCCGAGACCCAGTACTTC
CAAGLGSAETQYF
>TRBV5-8|TRBD1|TRBJ2-3|-
TGTGCCAGCAGCAGGGGACAGGGGAGCACAGATACGCAGTATTTT
CASSRGQGSTDTQYF
>TRBV6-1|-|TRBJ1-4|-
TGTGCCAGCGGCAGGGACCCTGCAACTAATGAAAAACTGTTTTTT
CASGRDPATNEKLFF
>TRBV5-4|TRBD2|TRBJ2-6|many
TGTGCCAGCAGCTTGAAACTAGCGGGAGGTCGGACCGCTGGGGCCAACGTCCTGACTTTC
CASSLKLAGGRTAGANVLTF
>TRBV20-1|-|TRBJ1-3|once
TGCAGTGCTAGAGTAGGCCAACCTGGAAACACCATATATTTT
CSARVGQPGNTIYF
>TRBV25-1|TRBD2|TRBJ2-1|many
TGTGCCAGCAGTGAAACAACACAAAAGAGCGGGGAAACCTACAATGGGCAGTTCTTC
CASSETTQKSGETYNGQFF
>TRBV9|-|TRBJ2-7|many
TGTGCCAGCAGCGCCGAACAGGGTTCTAAAGACGAGCAGTACTTC
CASSAEQGSKDEQYF
>TRBV5-1|-|TRBJ2-2|once
TGCGCCAGCAGCTTGGAACAGCAGGGGACCGGGGAGCTGTTTTTT
CASSLEQQGTGELFF
>TRBV6-2/TRBV6-3|TRBD2|TRBJ2-7|many
TGTGCCAGCAGTAGTCTAGCGGGAGTCGGGTACGAGCAGTACTTC
CASSSLAGVGYEQYF
>TRBV12-3/TRBV12-4|-|TRBJ2-2|-
TGTGCCAGCAGTCTGATACCGGCAGGCACCGGGGAGCTGTTTTTT
CASSLIPAGTGELFF
>TRBV20-1|-|TRBJ1-1|-
TGCAGTGCTAGAGTGGGGCGGGAGAACACTGAAGCTTTCTTT
CSARVGRENTEAFF
>TRBV12-3/TRBV12-4|TRBD1|TRBJ2-7|medium-sized
TGTGCCAGCAGTCCACCGGGACAGGGGGCTCGCGGGCAGTACTTC
CASSPPGQGARGQYF
>TRBV15|-|TRBJ1-2|-
TGTGCCACCAGCAGAGATGGGTGGGGCTACACCTTC
CATSRDGWGYTF
>TRBV6-2/TRBV6-3|TRBD1|TRBJ2-7|medium-sized
TGTGCCAGCAGTTCCTTGACAGGGGGGTACGAGCAGTACTTC
CASSSLTGGYEQYF
>TRBV30|-|TRBJ1-6|-
TGTGCCTGGAGTGTAACGTGGGCCGGGGGTAATTCACCCCTCCACTTT
CAWSVTWAGGNSPLHF
>TRBV27|TRBD2|TRBJ2-7|-
TGTGCCAGTAATAGCGGGAGTCGCGAGCAGTACTTC
CASNSGSREQYF
>TRBV6-1|-|TRBJ2-2|-
TGTGCCAGCAGTACTGTCGCTAACACCGGGGAGCTGTTTTTT
CASSTVANTGELFF
>TRBV15|-|TRBJ1-6|few
TGTGCCACCAGCAGAGATTACGGAGAAAATTCACCCCTCCACTTT
CATSRDYGENSPLHF
>TRBV20-1|TRBD2|TRBJ2-5|many
TGCAGTGCTAACCCCCCCCTAGCGGGAGAGACCCAGTACTTC
CSANPPLAGETQYF
>TRBV7-8|-|TRBJ1-6|many
TGTGCCAGCAGCTTGGCAGGGTCGAATAATTCACCCCTCCACTTT
CASSLAGSNNSPLHF
>TRBV30|-|TRBJ1-2|-
TGTGCCTGGCCCCGGGACCGAGGGGTCCTAACCTTC
CAWPRDRGVLTF
>TRBV10-3|TRBD1|TRBJ1-5|few
TGTGCCATCAGTGAGTCTGATGCAGGGGGGCAGCCCCAGCATTTT
CAISESDAGGQPQHF
>TRBV24-1|-|TRBJ2-2|few
TGTGCCACCAGTGATCCGGGGGCCGGGGAGCTGTTTTTT
CATSDPGAGELFF
>TRBV15|-|TRBJ2-6|-
TGTGCCACCAGCGCGCACTCTGGGGCCAACGTCCTGACTTTC
CATSAHSGANVLTF
>TRBV28|-|TRBJ1-6|medium-sized
TGTGCCAGCAGTTCCGACGCGGGCGTCTCACCCCTCCACTTT
CASSSDAGVSPLHF
>TRBV30|-|TRBJ1-3|few
TGTGCCTGGAGTGTTCGGGCCTCTGGAAACACCATATATTTT
CAWSVRASGNTIYF